These 17 T cell receptor beta chains were all obtained from the same sample, sequenced in a study of shared clonotypes between healthy human individuals. TCRdb's copy holds only in-frame clones and misses some; the assay was immunoSEQ multiplex PCR. The table lists over a million clones, about four fifths of them singletons. Specimen: memory CD4+ T cells from PBMCs. Stated subset: CD45RA-negative fraction. The receptors were gathered from a man aged 18 to 29 in good health. Some clones in this sample may be carry-over from other donors' samples.

CDR3 loop: CASSLDTGGHQPQHF. DNA of the CDR3: TGCGCCAGCAGCTTAGACACAGGGGGGCATCAGCCCCAGCATTTT. The chain recombines TRBV5-1 with TRBJ1-5; 8 bases are shared with TRBD1. The trim removed 2 bases at V and 5 bases at J, leaving 6 bases unmatched. CDR3 length: 15 residues. Germline-derived CDR1 and CDR2 are SGHRS and YFSETQ.

The chain has TRBV2 and TRBJ2-1, with TRBD2 identical over 7 bases. J gave up 15 bases and V 0 bases, and 5 bases lay outside the gene matches. CDR1 and CDR2 (germline): SNHLY, FYNNEI. This CDR3 spans 12 amino acids. CDR3 in DNA: TGTGCCAGCAGTGAAGCGGGCGGGAGTCTGTTCTTC. It specifies CASSEAGGSLFF.

The rearrangement links TRBV30 to TRBJ2-3, with TRBD2 matching 7 bases. The V gene's germline CDR1 is GTSNPN and CDR2 SVGIG (reference sequence). The CDR3 consists of 15 residues. Trimming at V came to 4 bases and at J to 1 base, leaving 8 bases not matched to a gene. The CDR3 DNA follows: TGTGCCTGGACTAGCGGAAACCCAGGCACAGATACGCAGTATTTT. Encoded protein: CAWTSGNPGTDTQYF.

The rearrangement uses TRBV12-5 and TRBJ2-7, with 8 bases fitting TRBD1. Germline V lookup: CDR1 LGHNT, CDR2 FRNRAP. This CDR3 is 17 amino acids long. The V segment lost 1 base and the J segment 0 bases; nucleotides outside the gene matches: 8. As DNA, the CDR3 is TGTGCTAGTGGTTTGGAGGAGACAGGGGTCTACTCCTACGAGCAGTACTTC. Its translation: CASGLEETGVYSYEQYF.

The gene calls are TRBV18 and TRBJ1-2; D is undetermined. Germline-derived CDR1 and CDR2 are KGHSH and LQKENI. V gave up 6 bases and J gave up 1 base, with 12 bases separating them. This CDR3 spans 14 amino acids. CDR3 protein: CASSHGRINYGYTF. Written as DNA, the CDR3 is TGTGCCAGCTCCCACGGACGGATTAACTATGGCTACACCTTC.

In nucleotides, the CDR3 is TGTGCCAGCAGCGCGCGCCGTGGGCGAGAGACCCAGTACTTC. Translating it yields CASSARRGRETQYF. The chain employs TRBV6-6 and TRBJ2-5; D is uncertain. Germline CDR1 is MNHNY and CDR2 is SVGAGI (reference sequence). The CDR3 contains 14 residues. V shed 6 bases and J shed 4 bases, with 15 bases lying between them.

The chain employs TRBV18 and TRBJ1-2; D is undetermined. CDR3 length equals 15 residues. The V end was cut by 6 bases, the J end by 5 bases, with 19 bases between. Looked up from germline, CDR1 is KGHSH and CDR2 is LQKENI. Here the CDR3 reads CASSPYLRSPYGYTF. The CDR3 DNA is TGTGCCAGCTCCCCCTATCTCAGGTCCCCTTATGGCTACACCTTC.

The chain combines TRBV7-9 with TRBJ1-1; D gene uncertain. The V gene's germline CDR1 is SEHNR and CDR2 FQNEAQ (reference sequence). V was shortened by 4 bases and J by 4 bases, with 10 bases between the two germline ends. The CDR3 runs to 13 residues. The CDR3 is CASSSSRGTEAFF. The CDR3 DNA reads as TGTGCCAGCAGCTCCTCCCGAGGCACTGAAGCTTTCTTT.

The chain joins TRBV4-2 to TRBJ2-7; 9 positions match TRBD2. The V gene's germline CDR1 is LGHNA and CDR2 YNFKEQ. Germline trimming cut 1 base from V and 2 bases from J; bases unmatched to any gene: 3. CDR3 length: 15 residues. The CDR3 DNA reads as TGTGCCAGCAGCCAAGTGTCTAGCGGGACCTACGAGCAGTACTTC. Amino acid sequence: CASSQVSSGTYEQYF.

The CDR3 DNA reads TGTGCCAGCAGAGACTCTAGCGGGAGTACAGATACGCAGTATTTT. It specifies CASRDSSGSTDTQYF. The V gene is TRBV6-5, the J gene TRBJ2-3, with 10 bases aligning to TRBD2. The CDR3 runs to 15 residues. V lost 6 bases to trimming and J lost 3 bases; unmatched junction nucleotides: 6. Germline V gene sequence: CDR1 MNHEY, CDR2 SVGAGI.

The rearrangement links TRBV7-9 to TRBJ2-5; 11 bases match TRBD1. Germline V lookup: CDR1 SEHNR, CDR2 FQNEAQ (reference sequence). The CDR3 is made up of 14 amino acids. With V trimmed by 8 bases and J by 7 bases, 9 bases remained unmatched. The CDR3 loop reads CASGTGGIRGTQYF. CDR3 coding DNA: TGTGCCAGCGGGACAGGGGGAATTCGAGGGACCCAGTACTTC.

The chain has TRBV18 and TRBJ2-7; TRBD1 might be the D (7 bases). This CDR3 has 15 amino acids. Trimming pared 6 bases from V and 3 bases from J, leaving 18 bases between. The germline V gene encodes CDR1 KGHSH and CDR2 LQKENI. CDR3 residues: CASSPGGTVNYEQYF. The CDR3 region has the DNA TGTGCCAGCTCCCCCGGCGGGACAGTCAACTACGAGCAGTACTTC.

The chain has TRBV30 and TRBJ2-7, with 10 bases that match TRBD2. V shed 0 bases and J 5 bases; nucleotides not matched to a gene: 19. CDR3 size: 19 residues. Germline CDR1 and CDR2: GTSNPN and SVGIG (reference sequence). Written as DNA, the CDR3 is TGTGCCTGGAGTGTACGTTCGTCTAGCGGGAGAGCCTACATCCACGAGCAGTACTTC. Its translation is CAWSVRSSSGRAYIHEQYF. The complete variable domain, with remaining parts taken from reference TRBV30 and TRBJ2-7, reads SQTIHQWPATLVQPVGSPLSLECTVEGTSNPNLYWYRQAAGRGLQLLFYSVGIGQISSEVPQNLSASRPQDRQFILSSKKLLLSDSGFYLCAWSVRSSSGRAYIHEQYFGPGTRLTVT.

V is TRBV18 and J is TRBJ2-7, with D tentatively TRBD1 (6 bases). From germline, CDR1 is KGHSH and CDR2 LQKENI. The CDR3 extends over 13 amino acids. V lost 6 bases, J lost 5 bases, and 14 bases lay in between. The CDR3 nucleotides are TGTGCCAGCTCTTCCTGGGGGCAGGACGAGCAGTACTTC. It encodes CASSSWGQDEQYF. The complete variable domain, with remaining parts taken from reference TRBV18 and TRBJ2-7, reads NAGVMQNPRHLVRRRGQEARLRCSPMKGHSHVYWYRQLPEEGLKFMVYLQKENIIDESGMPKERFSAEFPKEGPSILRIQQVVRGDSAAYFCASSSWGQDEQYFGPGTRLTVT.

The chain uses TRBV19 and TRBJ2-5; 8 bases fit TRBD2. Per the germline V gene, CDR1 is LNHDA and CDR2 is SQIVND (reference sequence). V was clipped by 5 bases and J by 4 bases; unmatched bases: 9. The CDR3 spans 15 residues. For the CDR3, the DNA is TGTGCCAGTAGTCGTGAGCGGGAGAGGGGAGAGACCCAGTACTTC. It yields the protein CASSRERERGETQYF.

The chain uses TRBV6-1 and TRBJ1-2, with D maybe TRBD1 (6 bases). The V end lost 3 bases, the J end lost 4 bases, and 15 bases lay between the germline ends. The CDR3 is 15 amino acids. Germline V gives CDR1 MNHNS, CDR2 SASEGT. Here the CDR3 reads CASSEEVGATYGYTF. The CDR3 DNA sequence: TGTGCCAGCAGTGAGGAAGTGGGGGCGACCTATGGCTACACCTTC.

The chain is built from TRBV5-4 and TRBJ2-1; D is perhaps TRBD1 (5 bases). The CDR3 sequence is 16 residues long. CDR1 and CDR2 (germline): SGHNT, YYREEE (reference sequence). Trimming left V 4 bases short and J 6 bases short, with 20 bases between. CDR3 in amino acids: CASSGKRGRNTNEQFF. CDR3 nucleotide sequence: TGTGCCAGCAGCGGTAAAAGGGGCAGAAACACCAATGAGCAGTTCTTC.